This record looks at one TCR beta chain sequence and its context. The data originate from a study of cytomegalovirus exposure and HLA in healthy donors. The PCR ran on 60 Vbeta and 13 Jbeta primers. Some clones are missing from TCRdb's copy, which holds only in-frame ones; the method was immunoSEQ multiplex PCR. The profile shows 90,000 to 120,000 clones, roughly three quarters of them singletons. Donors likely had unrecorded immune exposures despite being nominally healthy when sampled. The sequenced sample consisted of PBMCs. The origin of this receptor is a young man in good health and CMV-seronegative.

The CDR3 bases are TGTGCCAGCAGTGAGAGGGGAAGAGGACCGGGGGGGGAAGAGACCCAGTACTTC. It codes for CASSERGRGPGGEETQYF. The J gene is TRBJ2-5, the V gene TRBV7-2; TRBD2 aligns across 8 bases. With 6 bases clipped from V and 3 bases from J, the junction kept 18 bases outside the gene matches. Germline CDR1 SGHTA, CDR2 FQGNSA. This CDR3 region has 18 residues.